Listed below are T cell receptor beta chains from one sample, sequenced in a study of T cell responses to AZD1222 COVID-19 vaccine. TCRdb's table, derived via immunoSEQ multiplex PCR, lists solely in-frame clones and lacks some. Of more than 85,000 clones listed, 94% were seen once; the top ten hold 2.9%. The input for sequencing was peripheral blood, taken 28 days after the second AZD1222 dose. Receptors were obtained from an adult who received the AZD1222 COVID-19 vaccine. CDR3s include the opening cysteine and the closing phenylalanine or tryptophan. D genes are given only for firm matches. A clone size is listed for some rows: how often the clone was seen (once, few, many), or a class if it is expanded.

>-|15|TRBV6-1|-|TRBJ1-1
CASSEPARGSTEAFF
TGTGCCAGCAGTGAACCCGCAAGAGGGAGCACTGAAGCTTTCTTT
>-|18|TRBV7-6|TRBD2|TRBJ2-5
CASSLGVIAGGSQETQYF
TGTGCCAGCAGCTTAGGGGTAATAGCGGGAGGGTCTCAAGAGACCCAGTACTTC
>-|15|TRBV19|TRBD2|TRBJ2-3
CASSIVQAGTDTQYF
TGTGCCAGTAGTATAGTTCAAGCGGGAACAGATACGCAGTATTTT
>-|16|TRBV4-1|TRBD1|TRBJ1-4
CASCDLYRGPNEKLFF
TGCGCCAGCTGCGACCTTTACAGGGGCCCTAATGAAAAACTGTTTTTT
>-|14|TRBV19|-|TRBJ2-1
CASKRVGDYNEQFF
TGTGCCAGTAAAAGGGTGGGGGACTACAATGAGCAGTTCTTC
>-|18|TRBV5-6|TRBD2|TRBJ2-4
CASSLRAGGPLAKNIQYF
TGTGCCAGCAGCTTGCGAGCGGGAGGCCCGCTAGCCAAAAACATTCAGTACTTC
>-|18|TRBV5-1|TRBD1|TRBJ1-4
CASSLLPGQGVVGEKLFF
TGCGCCAGCAGCTTGTTACCGGGACAGGGGGTCGTTGGGGAAAAACTGTTTTTT
>-|19|TRBV11-2|-|TRBJ1-4
CASSKAGTSPRGANEKLFF
TGTGCCAGCAGCAAAGCCGGGACTTCCCCTAGGGGGGCTAATGAAAAACTGTTTTTT
>-|14|TRBV15|-|TRBJ2-1
CATSRDLGEHEQFF
TGTGCCACCAGCAGAGATTTGGGGGAGCATGAGCAGTTCTTC
>-|13|TRBV4-1|-|TRBJ2-6
CASRDSGANVLTF
TGCGCCAGCAGGGATTCTGGGGCCAACGTCCTGACTTTC
>once|13|TRBV5-6|-|TRBJ2-3
CATTKISTDTQYF
TGTGCCACCACGAAGATATCCACAGATACGCAGTATTTT
>-|15|TRBV5-1|-|TRBJ1-1
CASSLDGQGNTEAFF
TGCGCCAGCAGCTTGGATGGGCAGGGGAACACTGAAGCTTTCTTT
>once|13|TRBV24-1|-|TRBJ2-7
CATSRLGSYEQYF
TGTGCCACCAGTCGATTGGGCAGTTACGAGCAGTACTTC
>-|13|TRBV10-3|-|TRBJ1-2
CAISVSADYGYTF
TGTGCCATCAGTGTTTCGGCGGACTATGGCTACACCTTC
>-|15|TRBV7-8|TRBD2|TRBJ2-3
CASSLLAGRTDTQYF
TGTGCCAGCAGCTTACTAGCGGGGCGCACAGATACGCAGTATTTT
>-|15|TRBV6-4|TRBD2|TRBJ2-3
CASSATSGAGDTQYF
TGTGCCAGCAGCGCCACTAGCGGGGCGGGAGATACGCAGTATTTT
>once|14|TRBV14|-|TRBJ1-3
CASSQGHPGNTIYF
TGTGCCAGCAGCCAAGGACACCCTGGAAACACCATATATTTT
>once|15|TRBV6-5|-|TRBJ2-5
CASNRQARSQETQYF
TGTGCCAGCAATAGACAGGCTCGGTCACAAGAGACCCAGTACTTC
>-|18|TRBV7-9|TRBD2|TRBJ2-2
CASNNPAGLAGVVGELFF
TGTGCCAGCAACAACCCCGCGGGATTAGCGGGAGTGGTAGGGGAGCTGTTTTTT
>-|14|TRBV27|-|TRBJ2-3
CASSIRDTHDTQYF
TGTGCCAGCAGTATCCGGGACACGCACGATACGCAGTATTTT
>-|14|TRBV5-4|-|TRBJ1-2
CASSHPNGRIGYTF
TGTGCCAGCAGCCACCCCAACGGGCGAATCGGCTACACCTTC
>-|13|TRBV6-5|-|TRBJ1-3
CASKVNSGNTIYF
TGTGCCAGCAAAGTAAACTCTGGAAACACCATATATTTT
>-|15|TRBV18|-|TRBJ1-1
CASSRPGAGNTEAFF
TGTGCCAGCTCACGGCCGGGCGCGGGGAACACTGAAGCTTTCTTT
>-|12|TRBV19|-|TRBJ1-1
CASGYLGTEAFF
TGTGCCTCCGGTTATCTCGGTACTGAAGCTTTCTTT
>-|12|TRBV2|-|TRBJ1-4
CASSDRDEKLFF
TGTGCCAGCAGTGATAGGGATGAAAAACTGTTTTTT
>-|16|TRBV19|-|TRBJ2-3
CASSSSDTPIGDTQYF
TGTGCCAGTAGTAGCTCCGACACCCCGATCGGAGATACGCAGTATTTT
>-|16|TRBV27|TRBD2|TRBJ2-3
CATLGLAGDRTDTQYF
TGTGCCACGCTGGGACTAGCGGGAGACCGCACAGATACGCAGTATTTT
>-|14|TRBV6-5|TRBD1|TRBJ1-5
CASSRGTGNQPQHF
TGTGCCAGCAGCCGTGGGACAGGGAATCAGCCCCAGCATTTT
>-|14|TRBV6-5|-|TRBJ1-2
CASSYTAPVGGYTF
TGTGCCAGCAGTTACACGGCCCCCGTGGGGGGCTACACCTTC
>-|14|TRBV3-1/TRBV3-2|-|TRBJ2-1
CASSHKRVYNEQFF
TGTGCCAGCAGCCACAAGAGGGTGTACAATGAGCAGTTCTTC
>-|14|TRBV7-2|-|TRBJ1-2
CASSYRTANYGYTF
TGTGCCAGCAGCTACCGGACAGCTAACTATGGCTACACCTTC
>-|12|TRBV7-2|-|TRBJ1-2
CASSQTAYGYTF
TGTGCCAGCAGCCAGACAGCTTATGGCTACACCTTC
>-|16|TRBV7-2|-|TRBJ1-3
CASSPPPPHSGNTIYF
TGTGCCAGCAGCCCGCCTCCACCGCACTCTGGAAACACCATATATTTT
>-|16|TRBV7-8|-|TRBJ1-5
CASSPDSSGGNQPQHF
TGTGCCAGCAGCCCCGACAGTAGTGGGGGCAATCAGCCCCAGCATTTT
>once|14|TRBV7-2|-|TRBJ1-6
CASSLGTAQPPLHF
TGTGCCAGCAGCTTAGGGACAGCCCAACCTCCCCTCCACTTT
>-|16|TRBV7-6|TRBD1|TRBJ1-1
CASSGDRLNPNTEAFF
TGTGCCAGCAGCGGGGACAGGCTCAATCCTAACACTGAAGCTTTCTTT
>-|13|TRBV7-9|-|TRBJ2-1
CASSLGLGNEQFF
TGTGCCAGCAGCTTGGGACTTGGCAATGAGCAGTTCTTC
>-|15|TRBV7-8|-|TRBJ1-5
CASSLEIYSNQPQHF
TGTGCCAGCAGCTTAGAAATTTATAGCAATCAGCCCCAGCATTTT
>-|14|TRBV6-5|-|TRBJ2-7
CASRTTTGYPEQYF
TGTGCCAGCAGGACGACCACAGGGTATCCCGAGCAGTACTTC
>-|16|TRBV29-1|TRBD1|TRBJ1-2
CSVPATGVGSNYGYTF
TGCAGCGTACCAGCGACAGGGGTGGGTTCCAACTATGGCTACACCTTC
>-|14|TRBV10-2|-|TRBJ1-3
CASSSTGPGNTIYF
TGCGCCAGCAGTTCCACGGGTCCAGGAAACACCATATATTTT
>-|15|TRBV5-1|-|TRBJ1-1
CASTLVTGYNTEAFF
TGCGCCAGTACTTTGGTTACAGGGTATAACACTGAAGCTTTCTTT
>-|14|TRBV7-9|-|TRBJ1-5
CASKGPGEGQPQHF
TGTGCCAGCAAAGGGCCCGGGGAAGGTCAGCCCCAGCATTTT
>once|13|TRBV4-2|-|TRBJ1-6
CASSQALWSPLHF
TGTGCCAGCAGCCAAGCGCTGTGGTCACCCCTCCACTTT
>-|15|TRBV18|-|TRBJ2-3
CASSVRGGSTDTQYF
TGTGCCAGCTCAGTCCGGGGCGGGAGCACAGATACGCAGTATTTT
>-|15|TRBV11-1|-|TRBJ2-1
CASSPLAGQYNEQFF
TGTGCCAGCAGCCCGTTGGCGGGCCAATACAATGAGCAGTTCTTC
>-|12|TRBV2|TRBD2|TRBJ2-7
CASTSGIYEQYF
TGTGCCAGCACAAGCGGGATCTACGAGCAGTACTTC
>-|14|TRBV5-8|-|TRBJ1-1
CASSLYTRDTEAFF
TGTGCCAGCAGCTTGTATACCAGGGATACTGAAGCTTTCTTT